This T cell receptor (beta chain) is drawn from a study of T-cell reconstitution after alpha-beta-depleted transplantation in children (dated by TCRdb to 2015 to 2016). With respect to the entire study: T-cell immune reconstitution after TCRalphabeta/CD19-depleted allogeneic hematopoietic cell transplantation in children was quantitatively tracked in the study by means of TCR repertoire profiling.

The V end gives up 1 base and the J end 4 bases, leaving 7 bases in the junction not matched to a gene. The CDR3, cysteine through phenylalanine, is 16 amino acids long. The DNA shown is the 48-base CDR3, in frame from base 1. From the germline V gene (reference sequence), CDR1 is PRHDT and CDR2 is FYEKMQ. The library relied on PCR. Sequencing used an Illumina HiSeq 2500. To normalize quantification of the TCRbeta repertoire, the TCR libraries were built with molecular barcoding that relied on unique molecular identifiers. Clones were called with MiXCR by TCRdb after fastp trimmed the public reads at Q25, and only in-frame beta chains were retained. Each entry is one CDR3 protein sequence, shown with its most common DNA and genes. This sample is represented by around 360,000 distinct CDR3 sequences; around a tenth of them were singletons. The top ten clones comprise more than 2% of the sample. About this clonotype itself: Its target antigen remains unknown. Base qualities are not recorded, but no much larger clone differs from it by a single base.

The V and J segments used are TRBV13 and TRBJ1-5; 7 middle bases align to TRBD1. The source material was PBMCs from the stem cell graft donor, sampled from the stem cell graft. This receptor was identified in a human donor who donated a stem cell graft to a child with acute lymphoblastic leukemia. The CDR3 amino acid sequence is: CASSLAAGQLNQPQHF. The sequence in DNA is TGTGCCAGCAGCTTAGCAGCGGGACAGCTTAATCAGCCCCAGCATTTT. With the rest looked up from the reference TRBV13 and TRBJ1-5 genes rather than sequenced, the full variable domain is AAGVIQSPRHLIKEKRETATLKCYPIPRHDTVYWYQQGPGQDPQFLISFYEKMQSDKGSIPDRFSAQQFSDYHSELNMSSLELGDSALYFCASSLAAGQLNQPQHFGDGTRLSIL.